This passage covers 26 T cell receptor beta chains from one sample sequenced in a study of T cell responses to AZD1222 COVID-19 vaccine. Only in-frame clones appear in the TCRdb table, and some are missing; sequencing was by immunoSEQ multiplex PCR. The table records some 170,000 clones, approximately 91% of them present only once. Sequences were derived from peripheral blood, sampled 28 days after the second AZD1222 dose. The receptor set was obtained from an adult who received the AZD1222 COVID-19 vaccine.

The chain uses TRBV15 and TRBJ2-3; 12 bases map to TRBD2. Germline V gene data show CDR1 as LNHNV and CDR2 as YYDKDF (reference sequence). The CDR3 is made up of 16 amino acids. V shed 2 bases, J shed 2 bases, and the junction held 2 bases outside the gene matches. CDR3 sequence reads: CATSRTSGRITDTQYF. In DNA form, the CDR3 reads TGTGCCACCAGCAGAACTAGCGGGAGGATCACAGATACGCAGTATTTT. Full variable domain (missing parts from reference TRBV15 and TRBJ2-3): DAMVIQNPRYQVTQFGKPVTLSCSQTLNHNVMYWYQQKSSQAPKLLFHYYDKDFNNEADTPDNFQSRRPNTSFCFLDIRSPGLGDTAMYLCATSRTSGRITDTQYFGPGTRLTVL.

The gene calls are TRBV6-1 and TRBJ2-7; D is undetermined. Germline V CDR1 and CDR2: MNHNS, SASEGT. V was cut by 2 bases and J by 3 bases, with 14 bases left in between. The CDR3 spans 15 residues. The CDR3 region is CASSETPASVYEQYF. The CDR3 coding sequence is TGTGCCAGCAGTGAAACCCCAGCCAGCGTCTACGAGCAGTACTTC.

The rearrangement links TRBV29-1 to TRBJ1-2; 7 bases align to TRBD1. With V trimmed by 4 bases and J by 8 bases, 10 bases remained unmatched. CDR1 is SQVTM and CDR2 is ANQGSEA in the germline V gene. CDR3 length: 13 residues. DNA for the CDR3: TGCAGCGTTGGTCAGGGGGACTTTGGGGGCTACACCTTC. Encoded protein: CSVGQGDFGGYTF.

The gene calls are TRBV9 and TRBJ1-2, with 7 bases identical to TRBD1. The CDR3 runs to 13 residues. Trimming took 0 bases from V and 7 from J; bases not matched to a gene: 3. CDR1 SGDLS and CDR2 YYNGEE come from the germline V gene. The CDR3 DNA follows: TGTGCCAGCAGCGTAGACAGGGGACGTGGCTACACCTTC. This translates into CASSVDRGRGYTF.

Comments on this clone: One junction end does not reproduce the germline sequence, and a read error may be involved. Other DNA variants within this sample encode the same CDR3. The chain uses TRBV27 and TRBJ1-2; 8 nucleotides match TRBD1. The CDR3 is 14 amino acids. Germline V gene data show CDR1 as MNHEY and CDR2 as SMNVEV (reference sequence). The CDR3 is CASSLGRGQDGYTF. The CDR3 coding sequence is TGTGCCAGCAGTTTAGGCAGGGGGCAGGATGGTTACACCTTC.

This chain uses TRBV6-5 with TRBJ1-5, with 9 nucleotides matching TRBD1. V was clipped by 2 bases and J by 4 bases; unmatched bases: 3. Germline V gene lookup returns CDR1 MNHEY and CDR2 SVGAGI. CDR3 length: 15 residues. The CDR3 reads CASSYGGTGNQPQHF. The CDR3 DNA reads as TGTGCCAGCAGTTACGGTGGGACAGGGAATCAGCCCCAGCATTTT.

The rearrangement joins TRBV6-2 or TRBV6-3 to TRBJ1-5; perhaps TRBD1 as D (6 bases). V lost 3 bases, J lost 6 bases, and 18 bases lay in between. The CDR3 length is 16 residues. CDR1 and CDR2 from the germline V gene are MNHEY and SVGEGT. The DNA of the CDR3 is TGTGCCAGCAGTTATAAAGAGGTTACAGGGTTTCAGCCCCAGCATTTT. Protein: CASSYKEVTGFQPQHF.

V and J are TRBV19 and TRBJ1-1; TRBD1 might be the D (5 bases). This CDR3 has 13 residues. Trimming removed 11 bases at V and 1 base at J, with 14 bases between. Germline CDR1 LNHDA, CDR2 SQIVND (reference sequence). The CDR3 loop is CAVGGWANTEAFF. CDR3 nucleotide sequence: TGTGCCGTGGGGGGTTGGGCGAACACTGAAGCTTTCTTT.

The chain carries TRBV3-1 (or the pseudogene TRBV3-2) and TRBJ2-7; D possibly corresponds to TRBD2 (6 bases). This CDR3 comprises 15 residues. Germline V CDR1 and CDR2: LGHDT, YNNKEL (reference sequence). Trimming shortened V by 5 bases and J by 3 bases, and 17 bases separated the two germline ends. CDR3 nucleotides: TGTGCCAGCAGCTCGGTTCTGCGGGGAAACTACGAGCAGTACTTC. It codes for CASSSVLRGNYEQYF.

The rearrangement links TRBV11-2 to TRBJ1-3; tentative D call: TRBD1 (6 bases). Germline CDR1 and CDR2: SGHAT and FQNNGV. Trimming removed 5 bases at V and 2 bases at J, with 19 bases between. The length of the CDR3 is 17 residues. The chain's CDR3 is CASSQPRGGGTGNTIYF. Written as DNA, the CDR3 is TGTGCCAGCAGCCAACCGCGGGGCGGGGGCACTGGAAACACCATATATTTT.

J is TRBJ1-1 and V is TRBV18; perhaps TRBD1 as D (5 bases). Germline V CDR1 and CDR2: KGHSH, LQKENI. This CDR3 comprises 14 residues. Trimming shortened V by 1 base and J by 4 bases, and 10 bases separated the two germline ends. CDR3 amino acids: CASSPQGRSTEAFF. Written as DNA, the CDR3 is TGTGCCAGCTCACCACAGGGGAGAAGCACTGAAGCTTTCTTT.

The rearrangement links TRBV19 to TRBJ2-1; 9 bases agree with TRBD1. V lost 4 bases and J lost 4; bases outside the gene matches: 5. CDR3 length equals 15 residues. CDR1 and CDR2 (germline): LNHDA, SQIVND (reference sequence). The CDR3 coding sequence is TGTGCCAGTAGTAGTCGCGGGACAGGGTACAATGAGCAGTTCTTC. Translated: CASSSRGTGYNEQFF.

This clone has only a few counts. The V and J genes are TRBV27 and TRBJ2-1, with 13 bases identical to TRBD2. Germline CDR1 reads MNHEY; CDR2 reads SMNVEV (reference sequence). This CDR3 is built from 18 residues. V lost 2 bases, J lost 0 bases, and 4 bases stayed unmatched. In nucleotides, the CDR3 is TGTGCCAGCAGTTTAGGACTAGCGGGGGCCCGCTCCTACAATGAGCAGTTCTTC. It is translated as CASSLGLAGARSYNEQFF.

This clone was observed a few times. Other DNA sequences of this sample code for an identical CDR3. The rearrangement links TRBV2 to TRBJ2-7, with TRBD1 identical over 8 bases. This CDR3 contains 13 residues. Trimming took 9 bases from V and 0 from J; bases not matched to a gene: 4. The V gene's germline CDR1 is SNHLY and CDR2 FYNNEI. The CDR3 sequence: CASRTGGSYEQYF. CDR3 sequence (DNA): TGTGCCAGTAGAACAGGGGGCTCCTACGAGCAGTACTTC.

The V call is TRBV7-9, the J call TRBJ2-5; 10 positions match TRBD1. V shed 4 bases and J 0 bases; nucleotides not matched to a gene: 2. Per the germline V gene, CDR1 is SEHNR and CDR2 is FQNEAQ (reference sequence). This CDR3 is 15 amino acids long. CDR3 in amino acids: CASSWGQGYQETQYF. In DNA, the CDR3 is TGTGCCAGCAGCTGGGGACAGGGGTACCAAGAGACCCAGTACTTC.

The rearrangement links TRBV11-2 to TRBJ2-3, with TRBD2 as a possible D gene (6 bases). V lost 1 base and J lost 0, with 11 bases in between. The germline V gene has CDR1 SGHAT and CDR2 FQNNGV. The CDR3 has 16 amino acids. The CDR3 sequence is CASSLGLSGSTDTQYF. The CDR3, as DNA: TGTGCCAGCAGCTTAGGGCTAAGCGGGAGCACAGATACGCAGTATTTT.

J is TRBJ1-2 and V is TRBV6-5; TRBD1 aligns across 7 bases. The CDR3 contains 14 residues. Germline V gene data show CDR1 as MNHEY and CDR2 as SVGAGI. V lost 2 bases to trimming and J lost 9 bases; unmatched junction nucleotides: 9. The CDR3: CASSYVLDRASYTF. The CDR3 DNA reads TGTGCCAGCAGTTACGTTTTAGACAGGGCAAGCTACACCTTC.

The V gene is TRBV2, the J gene TRBJ1-6; perhaps TRBD1 as D (6 bases). Germline values: CDR1 SNHLY, CDR2 FYNNEI. The CDR3 has 15 amino acids. Trimming stripped 2 bases from V and 5 bases from J, with 10 bases between. The CDR3 sequence is CASSELDSHNSPLHF. The CDR3 nucleotides are TGTGCCAGCAGTGAATTGGACAGCCATAATTCACCCCTCCACTTT.

This rearrangement joins TRBV10-1 to TRBJ2-2, with 9 bases identical to TRBD2. With V trimmed by 3 bases and J by 1 base, 6 bases remained unmatched. The V gene's germline CDR1 is WNHNN and CDR2 SYGVQD (reference sequence). The CDR3 is made up of 17 amino acids. CDR3 amino acids: CASSDRYSGGNTGELFF. The CDR3 nucleotides are TGCGCCAGCAGTGACCGTTATAGCGGGGGGAACACCGGGGAGCTGTTTTTT.

The chain combines TRBV6-1 with TRBJ2-7; 11 bases are shared with TRBD2. V lost 4 bases and J lost 0; bases outside the gene matches: 11. The CDR3 has 18 residues. The germline V gene encodes CDR1 MNHNS and CDR2 SASEGT. The CDR3 is CASSVPGLAETSSYEQYF. The CDR3 coding sequence is TGTGCCAGCAGTGTCCCGGGACTAGCGGAGACCAGCTCCTACGAGCAGTACTTC.

This chain connects TRBV7-2 to TRBJ1-1; tentatively, D is TRBD1 (6 bases). The CDR3 length is 15 residues. Trimming took off 3 bases at V and 0 bases at J, with 11 bases between the two ends. In germline, CDR1 is SGHTA, CDR2 FQGNSA. The CDR3 is CASSLGGQMNTEAFF. The CDR3 coding sequence is TGTGCCAGCAGCTTGGGAGGACAGATGAACACTGAAGCTTTCTTT. The complete variable domain, with remaining parts taken from reference TRBV7-2 and TRBJ1-1, reads GAGVSQSPSNKVTEKGKDVELRCDPISGHTALYWYRQSLGQGLEFLIYFQGNSAPDKSGLPSDRFSAERTGGSVSTLTIQRTQQEDSAVYLCASSLGGQMNTEAFFGQGTRLTVV.

J is TRBJ1-2 and V is TRBV7-2, with D tentatively TRBD1 (5 bases). CDR1 SGHTA and CDR2 FQGNSA come from the germline V gene. The CDR3 runs 14 residues. V was pared by 5 bases and J by 4 bases, with 14 bases between. The CDR3 loop reads CASSQTEPGYGYTF. CDR3 coding DNA: TGTGCCAGCAGCCAGACAGAGCCAGGCTATGGCTACACCTTC. Looking up the rest from reference TRBV7-2 and TRBJ1-2 gives the full variable domain: GAGVSQSPSNKVTEKGKDVELRCDPISGHTALYWYRQSLGQGLEFLIYFQGNSAPDKSGLPSDRFSAERTGGSVSTLTIQRTQQEDSAVYLCASSQTEPGYGYTFGSGTRLTVV.

This clone occurred once. The chain couples TRBV5-3 to TRBJ2-1; TRBD2 matches 9 bases. TRBV5-3 carries the ORF label, with uncertain function. The CDR3 extends over 19 amino acids. V trimming: 4 bases; J trimming: 0 bases; junction bases outside the gene matches: 14. The DNA of the CDR3 is TGTGCCAGAAGCCTTATAGCGGGAGTGGGTTCAAGCTCCTACAATGAGCAGTTCTTC. This gives the protein CARSLIAGVGSSSYNEQFF.

The rearrangement links TRBV19 to TRBJ1-2; perhaps TRBD1 as D (5 bases). The CDR3 runs to 15 residues. The germline CDR1 and CDR2 sequences are LNHDA and SQIVND (reference sequence). Between the trimmed V and J ends, which lost 7 bases and 4 bases, there was a span of 19 bases. In nucleotides, the CDR3 is TGTGCCAGTACCACTGGGGCCTGGCAGTCCTATGGCTACACCTTC. Protein sequence: CASTTGAWQSYGYTF. The full variable domain, in which reference TRBV19 and TRBJ1-2 provide the parts outside the CDR3, is DGGITQSPKYLFRKEGQNVTLSCEQNLNHDAMYWYRQDPGQGLRLIYYSQIVNDFQKGDIAEGYSVSREKKESFPLTVTSAQKNPTAFYLCASTTGAWQSYGYTFGSGTRLTVV.

This clone appeared a single time. The rearrangement links TRBV29-1 to TRBJ1-2; TRBD1 matches 7 bases. V dropped 0 bases and J dropped 8; count of bases not matched to a gene: 12. Germline assignment: CDR1 SQVTM and CDR2 ANQGSEA. This CDR3 comprises 15 residues. In nucleotides, the CDR3 is TGCAGCGTTGAAGATCGACAGGGTGGGTTTTACGGCTACACCTTC. Its translation is CSVEDRQGGFYGYTF.

This clone was recorded once. CDR3 DNA sequence: TGTGCCAGTAGCCAAAGGTCCAGGGGTGGCTATGGCTACACCTTC. Translating it yields CASSQRSRGGYGYTF. This chain joins TRBV19 and TRBJ1-2, with TRBD1 as a possible D gene (6 bases). CDR1 is LNHDA, CDR2 SQIVND, per germline (reference sequence). V was pared by 6 bases and J by 4 bases, with 18 bases between. This CDR3 region has 15 residues.